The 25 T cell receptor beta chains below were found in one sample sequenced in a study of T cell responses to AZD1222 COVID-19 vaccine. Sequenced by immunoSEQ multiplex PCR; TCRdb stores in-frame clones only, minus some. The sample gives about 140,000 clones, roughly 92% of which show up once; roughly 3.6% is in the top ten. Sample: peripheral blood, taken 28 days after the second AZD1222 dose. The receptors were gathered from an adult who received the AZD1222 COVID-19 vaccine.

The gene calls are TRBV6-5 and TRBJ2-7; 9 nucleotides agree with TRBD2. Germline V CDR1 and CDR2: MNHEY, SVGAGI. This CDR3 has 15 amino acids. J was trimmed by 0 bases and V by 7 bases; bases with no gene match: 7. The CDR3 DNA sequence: TGTGCCAGCACCCTGCTAGCGGGACACTCCTACGAGCAGTACTTC. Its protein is CASTLLAGHSYEQYF.

Written as DNA, the CDR3 is TGTGCCAGCCGAGGGGGAGTTGCGGTATACTCCTACGAGCAGTACTTC. Its translation: CASRGGVAVYSYEQYF. The chain carries TRBV2 and TRBJ2-7; weak D call: TRBD1 (6 bases). Trimming took off 8 bases at V and 0 bases at J, with 20 bases between the two ends. In germline, CDR1 is SNHLY, CDR2 FYNNEI. The CDR3 is 16 residues long.

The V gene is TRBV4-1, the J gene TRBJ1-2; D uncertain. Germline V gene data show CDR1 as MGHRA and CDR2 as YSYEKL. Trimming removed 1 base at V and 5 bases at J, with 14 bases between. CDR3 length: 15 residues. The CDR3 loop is CASSQGEVVGYGYTF. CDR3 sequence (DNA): TGCGCCAGCAGCCAAGGAGAGGTGGTAGGGTATGGCTACACCTTC.

The CDR3 spells CSGGQGASSYNEQFF. The CDR3 bases are TGCAGCGGCGGTCAGGGGGCGTCGTCCTACAATGAGCAGTTCTTC. The J gene is TRBJ2-1, the V gene TRBV29-1; 8 nucleotides line up with TRBD1. The V segment lost 7 bases and the J segment 1 base; nucleotides outside the gene matches: 9. Germline assignment: CDR1 SQVTM and CDR2 ANQGSEA. This CDR3 contains 15 residues.

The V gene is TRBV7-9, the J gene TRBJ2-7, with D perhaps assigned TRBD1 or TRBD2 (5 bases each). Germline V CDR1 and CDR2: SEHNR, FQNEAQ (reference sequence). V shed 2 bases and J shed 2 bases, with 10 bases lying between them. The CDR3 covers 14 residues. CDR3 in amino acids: CASSLPGRTYEQYF. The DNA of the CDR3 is TGTGCCAGCAGCTTACCGGGACGGACCTACGAGCAGTACTTC.

The CDR3 DNA is TGCGCCAGCAGCCAGGCCCCCGGGGGGCGCTCCTATAATTCACCCCTCCACTTT. This translates into CASSQAPGGRSYNSPLHF. This chain uses TRBV4-1 with TRBJ1-6; perhaps TRBD1 as D (6 bases). Germline values: CDR1 MGHRA, CDR2 YSYEKL. Trimming cost V 3 bases and J 0 bases, with 15 bases left between them. CDR3 size: 18 residues.

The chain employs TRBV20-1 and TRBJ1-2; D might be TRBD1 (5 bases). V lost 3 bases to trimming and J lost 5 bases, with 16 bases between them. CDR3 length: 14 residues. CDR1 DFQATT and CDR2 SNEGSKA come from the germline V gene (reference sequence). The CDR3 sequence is CSASEGYRLYGYTF. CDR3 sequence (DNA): TGCAGTGCTAGTGAGGGGTATCGCCTTTATGGCTACACCTTC.

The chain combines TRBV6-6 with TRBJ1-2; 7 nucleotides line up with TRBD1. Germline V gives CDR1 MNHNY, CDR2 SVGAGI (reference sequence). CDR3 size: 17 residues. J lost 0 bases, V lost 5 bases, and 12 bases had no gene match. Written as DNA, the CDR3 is TGTGCCAGCAGTCCTTGGGACAGAACTTCCCCTAACTATGGCTACACCTTC. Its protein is CASSPWDRTSPNYGYTF.

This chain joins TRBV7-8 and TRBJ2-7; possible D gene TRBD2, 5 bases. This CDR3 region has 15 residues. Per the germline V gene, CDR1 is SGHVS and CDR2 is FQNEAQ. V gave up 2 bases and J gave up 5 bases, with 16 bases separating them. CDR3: CASSLLPGWRNEQYF. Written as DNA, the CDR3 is TGTGCCAGCAGCTTACTACCCGGGTGGAGGAACGAGCAGTACTTC.

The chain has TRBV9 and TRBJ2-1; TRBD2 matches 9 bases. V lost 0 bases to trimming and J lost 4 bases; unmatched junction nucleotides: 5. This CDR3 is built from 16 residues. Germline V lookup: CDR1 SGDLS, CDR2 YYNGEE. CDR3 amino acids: CASSVGGRAIYNEQFF. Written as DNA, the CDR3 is TGTGCCAGCAGCGTAGGCGGGAGGGCGATTTACAATGAGCAGTTCTTC.

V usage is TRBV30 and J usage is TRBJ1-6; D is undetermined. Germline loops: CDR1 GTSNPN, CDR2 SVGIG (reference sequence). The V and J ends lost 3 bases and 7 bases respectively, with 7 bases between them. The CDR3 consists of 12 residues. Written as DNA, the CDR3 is TGTGCCTGGAGCCCCGTCAATTCACCCCTCCACTTT. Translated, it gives CAWSPVNSPLHF.

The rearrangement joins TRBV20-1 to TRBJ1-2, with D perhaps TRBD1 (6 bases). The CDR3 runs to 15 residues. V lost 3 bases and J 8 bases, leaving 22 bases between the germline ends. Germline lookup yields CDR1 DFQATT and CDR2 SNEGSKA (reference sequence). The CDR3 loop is CSASDRDKGERGYTF. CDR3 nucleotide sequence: TGCAGTGCTAGTGACCGGGACAAGGGAGAGCGAGGCTACACCTTC.

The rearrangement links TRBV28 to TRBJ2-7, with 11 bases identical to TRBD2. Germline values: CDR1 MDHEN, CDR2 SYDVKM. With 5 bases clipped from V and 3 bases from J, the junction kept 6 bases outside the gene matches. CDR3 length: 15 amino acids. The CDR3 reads CASSHVGTSGYEQYF. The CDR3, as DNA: TGTGCCAGCAGTCATGTTGGGACTAGCGGCTACGAGCAGTACTTC. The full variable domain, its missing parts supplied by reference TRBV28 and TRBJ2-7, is DVKVTQSSRYLVKRTGEKVFLECVQDMDHENMFWYRQDPGLGLRLIYFSYDVKMKEKGDIPEGYSVSREKKERFSLILESASTNQTSMYLCASSHVGTSGYEQYFGPGTRLTVT.

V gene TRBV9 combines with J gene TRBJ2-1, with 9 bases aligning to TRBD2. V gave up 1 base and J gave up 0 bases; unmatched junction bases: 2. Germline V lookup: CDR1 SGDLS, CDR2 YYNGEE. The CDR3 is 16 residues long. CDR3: CASSVISGSSYNEQFF. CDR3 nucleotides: TGTGCCAGCAGCGTAATTAGCGGGAGCTCCTACAATGAGCAGTTCTTC.

Here the CDR3 DNA reads TGTGCCTGGAGAGCAAAAAGACAGGGTGAAACTAATGAAAAACTGTTTTTT. This codes for CAWRAKRQGETNEKLFF. This chain links TRBV30 with TRBJ1-4; TRBD1 matches 7 bases. CDR1 and CDR2 (germline): GTSNPN, SVGIG (reference sequence). This CDR3 comprises 17 residues. With V trimmed by 3 bases and J by 1 base, 11 bases remained unmatched.

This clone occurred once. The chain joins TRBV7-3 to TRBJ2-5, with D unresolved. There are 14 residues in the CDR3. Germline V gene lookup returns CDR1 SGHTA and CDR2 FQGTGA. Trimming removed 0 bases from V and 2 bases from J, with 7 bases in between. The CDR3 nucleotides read TGTGCCAGCAGCTTAACGGCAGCTCAAGAGACCCAGTACTTC. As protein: CASSLTAAQETQYF.

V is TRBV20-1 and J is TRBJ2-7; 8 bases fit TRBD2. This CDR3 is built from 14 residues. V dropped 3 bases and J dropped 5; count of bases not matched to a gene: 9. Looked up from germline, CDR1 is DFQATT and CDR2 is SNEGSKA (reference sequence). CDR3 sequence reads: CSASRSGSVDEQYF. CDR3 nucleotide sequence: TGCAGTGCTAGTAGGAGCGGGAGCGTCGACGAGCAGTACTTC.

The CDR3 DNA sequence: TGTGCCACCAGTGATGGTACCAGGAACACTGAAGCTTTCTTT. As protein: CATSDGTRNTEAFF. The V gene is TRBV24-1, the J gene TRBJ1-1, with D uncertain. V was pared by 3 bases and J by 1 base, with 8 bases between. The CDR3 totals 14 residues. Germline V CDR1 and CDR2: KGHDR, SFDVKD.

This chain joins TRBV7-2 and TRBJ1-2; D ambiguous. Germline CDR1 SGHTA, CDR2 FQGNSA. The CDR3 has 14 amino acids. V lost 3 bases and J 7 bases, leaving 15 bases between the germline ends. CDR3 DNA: TGTGCCAGCAGCTTCACCCAGGCCGCGGGTGGCTACACCTTC. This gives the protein CASSFTQAAGGYTF. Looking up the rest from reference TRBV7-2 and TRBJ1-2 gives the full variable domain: GAGVSQSPSNKVTEKGKDVELRCDPISGHTALYWYRQSLGQGLEFLIYFQGNSAPDKSGLPSDRFSAERTGGSVSTLTIQRTQQEDSAVYLCASSFTQAAGGYTFGSGTRLTVV.

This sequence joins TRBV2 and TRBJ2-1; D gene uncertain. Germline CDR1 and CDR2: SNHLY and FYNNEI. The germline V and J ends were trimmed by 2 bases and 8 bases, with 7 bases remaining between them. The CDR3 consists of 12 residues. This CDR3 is CASSEWADEQFF. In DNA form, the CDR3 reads TGTGCCAGCAGTGAATGGGCGGATGAGCAGTTCTTC. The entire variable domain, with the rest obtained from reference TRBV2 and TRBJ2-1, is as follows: EPEVTQTPSHQVTQMGQEVILRCVPISNHLYFYWYRQILGQKVEFLVSFYNNEISEKSEIFDDQFSVERPDGSNFTLKIRSTKLEDSAMYFCASSEWADEQFFGPGTRLTVL.

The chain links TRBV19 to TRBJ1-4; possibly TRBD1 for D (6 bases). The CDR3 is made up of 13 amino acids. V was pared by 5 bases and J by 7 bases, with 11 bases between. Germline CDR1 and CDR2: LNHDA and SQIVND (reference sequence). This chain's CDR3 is CASSPRTAEKLFF. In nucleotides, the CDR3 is TGTGCCAGTAGTCCGCGGACAGCTGAAAAACTGTTTTTT. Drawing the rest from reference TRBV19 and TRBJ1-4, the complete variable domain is DGGITQSPKYLFRKEGQNVTLSCEQNLNHDAMYWYRQDPGQGLRLIYYSQIVNDFQKGDIAEGYSVSREKKESFPLTVTSAQKNPTAFYLCASSPRTAEKLFFGSGTQLSVL.

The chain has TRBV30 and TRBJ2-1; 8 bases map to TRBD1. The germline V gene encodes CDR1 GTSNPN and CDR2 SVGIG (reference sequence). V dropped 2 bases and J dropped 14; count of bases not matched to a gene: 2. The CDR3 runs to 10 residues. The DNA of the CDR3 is TGTGCCTGGAGTAGGACAGGGAAGTTCTTC. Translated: CAWSRTGKFF.

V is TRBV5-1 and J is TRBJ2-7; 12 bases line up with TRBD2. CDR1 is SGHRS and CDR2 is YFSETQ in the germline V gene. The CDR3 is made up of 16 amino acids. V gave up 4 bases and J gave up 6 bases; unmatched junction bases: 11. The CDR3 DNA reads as TGCGCCAGCAGCCCCGCCAGACTAGCGGGAGTCGGCGAGCAGTACTTC. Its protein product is CASSPARLAGVGEQYF.

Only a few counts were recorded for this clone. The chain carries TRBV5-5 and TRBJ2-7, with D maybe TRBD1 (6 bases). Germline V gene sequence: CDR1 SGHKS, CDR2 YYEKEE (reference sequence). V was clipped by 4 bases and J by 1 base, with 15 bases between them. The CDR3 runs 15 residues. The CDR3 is CASSRVRDTSYEQYF. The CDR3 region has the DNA TGTGCCAGCAGCCGAGTTCGGGACACTTCCTACGAGCAGTACTTC. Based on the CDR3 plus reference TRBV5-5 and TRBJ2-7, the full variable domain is DAGVTQSPTHLIKTRGQQVTLRCSPISGHKSVSWYQQVLGQGPQFIFQYYEKEERGRGNFPDRFSARQFPNYSSELNVNALLLGDSALYLCASSRVRDTSYEQYFGPGTRLTVT.

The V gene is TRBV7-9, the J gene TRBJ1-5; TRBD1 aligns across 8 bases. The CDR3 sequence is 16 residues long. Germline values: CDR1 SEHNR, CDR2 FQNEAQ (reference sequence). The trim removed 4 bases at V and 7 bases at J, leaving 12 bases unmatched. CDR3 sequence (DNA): TGTGCCAGCAGCTCCGCCGGACAGGGAAGGATGCAGCCCCAGCATTTT. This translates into CASSSAGQGRMQPQHF.